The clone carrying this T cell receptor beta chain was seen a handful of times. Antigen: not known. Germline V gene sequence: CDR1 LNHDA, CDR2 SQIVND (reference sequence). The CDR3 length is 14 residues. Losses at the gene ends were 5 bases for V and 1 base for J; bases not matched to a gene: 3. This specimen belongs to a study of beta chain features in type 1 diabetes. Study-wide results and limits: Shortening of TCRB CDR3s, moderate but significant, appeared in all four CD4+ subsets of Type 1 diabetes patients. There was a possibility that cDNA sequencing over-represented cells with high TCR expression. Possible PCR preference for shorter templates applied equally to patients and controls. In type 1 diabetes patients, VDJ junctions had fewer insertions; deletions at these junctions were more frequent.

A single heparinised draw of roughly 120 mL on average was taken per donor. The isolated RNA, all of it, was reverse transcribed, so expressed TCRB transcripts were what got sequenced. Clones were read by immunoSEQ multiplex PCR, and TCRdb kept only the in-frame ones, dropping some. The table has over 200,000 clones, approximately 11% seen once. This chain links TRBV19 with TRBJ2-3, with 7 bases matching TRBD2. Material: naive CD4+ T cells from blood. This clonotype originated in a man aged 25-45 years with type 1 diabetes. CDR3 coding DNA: TGTGCCAGTAGTTCTAGCGGAGGCACAGATACGCAGTATTTT. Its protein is CASSSSGGTDTQYF.